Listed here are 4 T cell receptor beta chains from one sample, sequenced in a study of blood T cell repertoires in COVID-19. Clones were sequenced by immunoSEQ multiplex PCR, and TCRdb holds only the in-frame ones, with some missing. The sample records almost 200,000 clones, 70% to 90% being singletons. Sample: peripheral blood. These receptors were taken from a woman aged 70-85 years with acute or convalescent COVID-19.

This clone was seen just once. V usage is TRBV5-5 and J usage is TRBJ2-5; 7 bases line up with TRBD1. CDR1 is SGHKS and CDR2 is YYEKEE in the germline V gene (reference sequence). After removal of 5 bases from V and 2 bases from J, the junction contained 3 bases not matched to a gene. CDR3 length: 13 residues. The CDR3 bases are TGTGCCAGCAGGCGACAGGGACAAGAGACCCAGTACTTC. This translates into CASRRQGQETQYF.

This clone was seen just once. The CDR3 DNA follows: TGTGCCAGCAGCGCGCCTCAGGGTCGCATAAACACTGAAGCTTTCTTT. It encodes CASSAPQGRINTEAFF. This sequence joins TRBV5-6 and TRBJ1-1; tentative D call: TRBD1 (5 bases). The CDR3 length is 16 residues. Germline lookup yields CDR1 SGHDT and CDR2 YYEEEE. Between the trimmed V and J ends, which lost 4 bases and 2 bases, there was a span of 18 bases.

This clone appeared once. CDR3 region: CASSIHKGQGGQPQHF. The CDR3 DNA sequence: TGTGCCAGTAGTATACACAAAGGACAGGGAGGTCAGCCCCAGCATTTT. The rearrangement joins TRBV19 to TRBJ1-5; 8 bases map to TRBD1. The V and J ends lost 2 bases and 6 bases, in that order; junction bases with no gene match: 9. This CDR3 comprises 16 residues. Germline values: CDR1 LNHDA, CDR2 SQIVND (reference sequence).

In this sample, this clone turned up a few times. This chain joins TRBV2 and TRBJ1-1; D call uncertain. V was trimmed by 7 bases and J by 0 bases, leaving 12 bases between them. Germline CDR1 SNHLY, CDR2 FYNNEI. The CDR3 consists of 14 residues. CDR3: CASKEQPMNTEAFF. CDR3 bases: TGTGCCAGCAAGGAACAGCCTATGAACACTGAAGCTTTCTTT.